The entry below describes one T cell receptor beta chain. What it binds is unknown. cDNA came from roughly 0.5 to 1 ug RNA primed by random hexamers. Multiplex immunoSEQ PCR targeted 54 Vbeta and 13 Jbeta TCR beta segments. TCRdb analysed the immunoSEQ multiplex PCR reads with MiXCR anew, one entry per CDR3 protein. The table shows 80,000 or so distinct CDR3 sequences, with approximately 94% occurring only once. The data were obtained in a study of CD8 T cells in Susac syndrome. Study-level points and caveats: The study recognized that the number of individuals in its TCR sequencing and HLA analysis was relatively small.

There are 15 residues in the CDR3. V was clipped by 7 bases and J by 7 bases; unmatched bases: 13. Looked up from germline, CDR1 is MDHEN and CDR2 is SYDVKM. This chain joins TRBV28 and TRBJ1-5, with TRBD1 identical over 7 bases. The source is a human donor with Susac syndrome. Sequencing was performed on CD8+ T cells from PBMCs. The CDR3 spells CASNRLRDSLQPQHF. In DNA, the CDR3 is TGTGCCAGCAATAGGTTACGGGACAGTTTACAGCCCCAGCATTTT.